Each of the 16 T cell receptor beta chains below was sequenced from the same sample in a study of cytomegalovirus exposure and HLA in healthy donors. In the PCR, 60 Vbeta and 13 Jbeta primers were used. The table came from immunoSEQ multiplex PCR; TCRdb's copy has only in-frame clones and leaves some out. This table holds around 65,000 clones. The specimen sequenced was PBMCs. The receptor source for this set is a boy between 10 and 17 years old in good health and CMV-seronegative.

The chain carries TRBV2 and TRBJ1-2, with 7 bases aligning to TRBD1. The CDR3 covers 14 residues. The V gene's germline CDR1 is SNHLY and CDR2 FYNNEI. The trim removed 4 bases at V and 3 bases at J, leaving 5 bases unmatched. CDR3 region: CASSGRTGDYGYTF. In DNA, the CDR3 is TGTGCCAGCAGTGGCCGGACAGGAGACTATGGCTACACCTTC.

The V and J genes are TRBV10-3 and TRBJ2-2, with 9 bases lining up with TRBD1. Per the germline V gene, CDR1 is ENHRY and CDR2 is SYGVKD. There are 21 residues in the CDR3. Unmatched junction bases numbered 21, after V lost 7 bases and J lost 0 bases. The DNA of the CDR3 is TGTGCCATCAATCCTACAGGTGCCGGGACAGGGAGAAGGACGAACACCGGGGAGCTGTTTTTT. Its protein is CAINPTGAGTGRRTNTGELFF.

CDR3 amino acids: CAWRLAGGRDTQYF. The CDR3 nucleotides read TGTGCCTGGAGACTCGCGGGAGGCAGAGATACGCAGTATTTT. The chain recombines TRBV30 with TRBJ2-3; 8 nucleotides agree with TRBD2. V dropped 3 bases and J dropped 5; count of bases not matched to a gene: 7. This CDR3 is built from 14 residues. Germline V gives CDR1 GTSNPN, CDR2 SVGIG (reference sequence).

The chain uses TRBV2 and TRBJ1-5; D unresolved. Germline CDR1 and CDR2: SNHLY and FYNNEI. Trimming cost V 6 bases and J 0 bases, with 12 bases left between them. The CDR3 sequence is 15 residues long. The CDR3: CASSYSPNSNQPQHF. Written as DNA, the CDR3 is TGTGCCAGCAGCTACAGCCCTAATAGCAATCAGCCCCAGCATTTT.

The chain uses TRBV5-8 and TRBJ2-5; TRBD2 matches 13 bases. The CDR3 is 15 amino acids. Germline CDR1 and CDR2: SGHTS and YDEGEE. V shed 4 bases, J shed 3 bases, and the junction held 3 bases outside the gene matches. The CDR3 sequence is CASSPGLAGKETQYF. CDR3 in DNA: TGTGCCAGCAGCCCGGGACTAGCGGGAAAAGAGACCCAGTACTTC.

The chain carries TRBV4-1 and TRBJ2-7, with TRBD2 identical over 9 bases. The CDR3 covers 16 residues. From germline, CDR1 is MGHRA and CDR2 YSYEKL. The J segment lost 3 bases and the V segment lost 0 bases, leaving 6 bases of the junction unmatched. CDR3 sequence: CASSQDEAAGGYEQYF. In nucleotides, the CDR3 is TGCGCCAGCAGCCAAGATGAGGCAGCGGGAGGCTACGAGCAGTACTTC.

The J gene is TRBJ1-2, the V gene TRBV29-1; D ambiguous. The ends were cut back, 7 bases at V and 3 bases at J, with 15 bases in the middle. This CDR3 contains 13 residues. The V gene's germline CDR1 is SQVTM and CDR2 ANQGSEA. CDR3 nucleotides: TGCAGCGCTCCGGCTCGGGGAGACTATGGCTACACCTTC. Its translation is CSAPARGDYGYTF. Drawing the rest from reference TRBV29-1 and TRBJ1-2, the complete variable domain is SAVISQKPSRDICQRGTSLTIQCQVDSQVTMMFWYRQQPGQSLTLIATANQGSEATYESGFVIDKFPISRPNLTFSTLTVSNMSPEDSSIYLCSAPARGDYGYTFGSGTRLTVV.

This rearrangement joins TRBV10-1 to TRBJ2-3, with D maybe TRBD1 (5 bases). Trimming removed 5 bases from V and 4 bases from J, with 22 bases in between. The germline V gene has CDR1 WNHNN and CDR2 SYGVQD (reference sequence). The CDR3 sequence is 17 residues long. The CDR3 DNA is TGCGCCAGCAGTCACTTAGGGGTTCCTCCAAATCCAGATACGCAGTATTTT. Its protein is CASSHLGVPPNPDTQYF.

This chain links TRBV7-7 with TRBJ2-7, with TRBD1 matching 8 bases. Germline V gene sequence: CDR1 SSHAT, CDR2 FNYEAQ (reference sequence). The CDR3 length is 13 residues. With V trimmed by 5 bases and J by 7 bases, 7 bases remained unmatched. The CDR3 reads CASSLDRGGEQYF. The CDR3 nucleotides read TGTGCCAGCAGCCTTGACAGGGGTGGTGAGCAGTACTTC.

The chain carries TRBV20-1 and TRBJ1-4; no clear D. Germline lookup yields CDR1 DFQATT and CDR2 SNEGSKA (reference sequence). The CDR3 sequence is 11 residues long. Trimming stripped 5 bases from V and 4 bases from J, with 5 bases between. CDR3: CSAPNNEKLFF. As DNA, the CDR3 is TGCAGTGCTCCTAATAATGAAAAACTGTTTTTT.

The J gene is TRBJ2-3, the V gene TRBV6-4, with D perhaps TRBD1 (5 bases). The germline V and J ends were trimmed by 3 bases and 0 bases, with 10 bases remaining between them. Per germline, CDR1 MRHNA and CDR2 SNTAGT. The CDR3 runs 15 residues. The CDR3 here is CASSEETVSTDTQYF. The CDR3 DNA follows: TGTGCCAGCAGTGAAGAGACAGTAAGCACAGATACGCAGTATTTT.

The chain joins TRBV6-5 to TRBJ1-5; 8 nucleotides align to TRBD1. The CDR3 loop spans 16 amino acids. Per germline, CDR1 MNHEY and CDR2 SVGAGI. Trimming at V came to 4 bases and at J to 3 bases, leaving 8 bases not matched to a gene. The CDR3 here is CASSFRTGSINQPQHF. DNA for the CDR3: TGTGCCAGCAGTTTTCGGACAGGGAGTATCAATCAGCCCCAGCATTTT.

V gene TRBV7-2 combines with J gene TRBJ2-1; TRBD2 aligns across 8 bases. This CDR3 comprises 14 residues. Trimming removed 5 bases from V and 12 bases from J; junction bases left unmatched: 12. The germline gives CDR1 SGHTA, CDR2 FQGNSA. This CDR3 is CASSPQRERGGQFF. CDR3 sequence (DNA): TGTGCCAGCAGCCCCCAGCGGGAGAGAGGGGGGCAGTTCTTC.

This chain uses TRBV18 with TRBJ2-7; TRBD1 matches at 11 bases. Germline CDR1 is KGHSH and CDR2 is LQKENI. J was trimmed by 7 bases and V by 5 bases; bases with no gene match: 4. The CDR3 is made up of 13 amino acids. The CDR3 bases are TGTGCCAGCTCATCCGGGACAGGGGGAGAGCAGTACTTC. This sequence encodes CASSSGTGGEQYF.

V and J are TRBV10-1 and TRBJ2-7; no firm D call. Trimming removed 9 bases at V and 4 bases at J, with 10 bases between. The CDR3 is made up of 11 amino acids. Germline loops: CDR1 WNHNN, CDR2 SYGVQD (reference sequence). The DNA for the CDR3 is TGCGCCAGTGGAGAGGCATACGAGCAGTACTTC. The encoded protein is CASGEAYEQYF.

This rearrangement joins TRBV7-2 to TRBJ1-5, with no clear D. The germline V and J ends were trimmed by 5 bases and 3 bases, with 14 bases remaining between them. Germline CDR1 SGHTA, CDR2 FQGNSA. The CDR3 has 15 amino acids. Here the CDR3 reads CASSPVAIPNQPQHF. CDR3 bases: TGTGCCAGCAGCCCGGTCGCGATCCCCAATCAGCCCCAGCATTTT.